Each of the 28 T cell receptor beta chains below was sequenced from the same sample in a study of response to subunit inactivated influenza vaccine. From the RT-PCR reads, TCRdb called clonotypes with MiXCR, one entry per CDR3 protein. The sample lists around 540,000 distinct CDR3 sequences, around 11% occurring once. The input for sequencing was PBMCs from blood, taken on the day of vaccination. The receptors were gathered from a man aged 50 to 59 who received an inactivated influenza vaccine.

This clonotype has more than one count but fewer than ten. This rearrangement joins TRBV10-3 to TRBJ2-7; tentative D call: TRBD1 (6 bases). CDR1 is ENHRY, CDR2 SYGVKD, per germline. This CDR3 contains 14 residues. V was trimmed by 0 bases and J by 4 bases, leaving 10 bases between them. CDR3 nucleotides: TGTGCCATCAGTGAGTCCGGGACACTTTACGAGCAGTACTTC. Its protein is CAISESGTLYEQYF.

In its sample, this clonotype was seen a few times. The chain uses TRBV12-3 or TRBV12-4 and TRBJ1-3, with D uncertain. The germline V and J ends were trimmed by 10 bases and 3 bases, with 16 bases remaining between them. The CDR3 sequence is 14 residues long. The CDR3 bases are TGTGCCACCAGCATTCTTGGGAATGGAAACACCATATATTTT. It translates to CATSILGNGNTIYF.

The CDR3 sequence: CASRWSPEEKLFF. The CDR3, as DNA: TGTGCCAGCAGGTGGTCCCCGGAGGAAAAACTGTTTTTT. V usage is TRBV28 and J usage is TRBJ1-4; no clear D gene. Looked up from germline, CDR1 is MDHEN and CDR2 is SYDVKM. The V end was cut by 6 bases, the J end by 8 bases, with 13 bases between. The CDR3 has 13 amino acids.

The J gene is TRBJ2-3, the V gene TRBV14; D is possibly TRBD1 or TRBD2 (5 bases each). The CDR3 loop spans 18 amino acids. Trimming took 0 bases from V and 5 from J, leaving 21 bases between them. Germline CDR1 and CDR2: SGHDN and FVKESK. CDR3: CASSQDLRGPGIGDTQYF. The CDR3 DNA sequence: TGTGCCAGCAGCCAAGATTTGAGGGGCCCCGGGATTGGAGATACGCAGTATTTT.

This clonotype was detected a few times. This chain links TRBV5-1 with TRBJ2-1; TRBD1 might be the D (5 bases). There are 20 residues in the CDR3. Trimming shortened V by 0 bases and J by 0 bases, and 22 bases separated the two germline ends. Germline lookup yields CDR1 SGHRS and CDR2 YFSETQ. The CDR3 DNA is TGCGCCAGCAGCTTGGGGTCAGGGATATGGACGGAGAGCTCCTACAATGAGCAGTTCTTC. Protein product: CASSLGSGIWTESSYNEQFF.

This clonotype was counted between two and nine times. The gene calls are TRBV7-9 and TRBJ1-4, with D perhaps matching TRBD1 (5 bases). Trimming pared 7 bases from V and 5 bases from J, leaving 11 bases between. The CDR3 spans 13 residues. Per germline, CDR1 SEHNR and CDR2 FQNEAQ (reference sequence). DNA for the CDR3: TGTGCCAGCATGGGACGGATCAATGAAAAACTGTTTTTT. Translation gives CASMGRINEKLFF.

This clonotype was counted a few times. This rearrangement joins TRBV10-2 to TRBJ2-3, with 12 positions matching TRBD1. Germline V CDR1 and CDR2: WSHSY, SAAADI. The V gene end was trimmed by 5 bases and the J gene end by 3 bases; junction bases not matched to a gene: 12. CDR3 size: 18 residues. The CDR3, as DNA: TGCGCCAGCAGTCGAGGGACAGGGGGCGGGGAGAGGACAGATACGCAGTATTTT. Translation gives CASSRGTGGGERTDTQYF.

The V gene is TRBV18, the J gene TRBJ1-5, with D maybe TRBD1 (5 bases). The ends were cut back, 3 bases at V and 3 bases at J, with 9 bases in the middle. CDR3 length equals 14 residues. The germline CDR1 and CDR2 sequences are KGHSH and LQKENI. The CDR3 nucleotides are TGTGCCAGCTCACCCGGGGCCTTCAATCAGCCCCAGCATTTT. Residues: CASSPGAFNQPQHF. Combining the CDR3 with reference TRBV18 and TRBJ1-5 gives the whole variable domain NAGVMQNPRHLVRRRGQEARLRCSPMKGHSHVYWYRQLPEEGLKFMVYLQKENIIDESGMPKERFSAEFPKEGPSILRIQQVVRGDSAAYFCASSPGAFNQPQHFGDGTRLSIL.

V and J are TRBV3-1 and TRBJ1-2; 9 bases match TRBD1. Germline loops: CDR1 LGHDT, CDR2 YNNKEL (reference sequence). With 0 bases clipped from V and 8 bases from J, the junction kept 7 bases outside the gene matches. The CDR3 spans 15 residues. CDR3 sequence reads: CASSQDGTGFRGYTF. The CDR3, as DNA: TGTGCCAGCAGCCAAGATGGGACAGGGTTCAGGGGCTACACCTTC.

This clonotype was counted at least ten times. V is TRBV29-1 and J is TRBJ1-2; D uncertain. V was cut by 3 bases and J by 5 bases, with 10 bases left in between. Germline V gene lookup returns CDR1 SQVTM and CDR2 ANQGSEA. The CDR3 is made up of 12 amino acids. The CDR3 DNA reads TGCAGCGTTGATTCCGGGAATTATGGCTACACCTTC. This encodes CSVDSGNYGYTF.

This clonotype was found a few times. The chain is built from TRBV15 and TRBJ2-7; D is perhaps TRBD2 (6 bases). Trimming pared 1 base from V and 1 base from J, leaving 8 bases between. The CDR3 totals 14 residues. CDR1 and CDR2 (germline): LNHNV, YYDKDF (reference sequence). CDR3 residues: CATSRAEGSYEQYF. The CDR3 DNA sequence: TGTGCCACCAGCAGAGCGGAGGGTTCCTACGAGCAGTACTTC.

The chain couples TRBV15 to TRBJ2-1; D may be TRBD2 (5 bases). V was shortened by 9 bases and J by 1 base, with 10 bases between the two germline ends. This CDR3 is built from 13 residues. Germline CDR1 reads LNHNV; CDR2 reads YYDKDF (reference sequence). Written as DNA, the CDR3 is TGTGCCACTATTGGGAGTTCCTACAATGAGCAGTTCTTC. Its translation is CATIGSSYNEQFF.

To note about this clonotype: The junction and the germline gene differ at one end; a read error may be behind it. This chain connects TRBV12-3 or TRBV12-4 to TRBJ1-2; TRBD1 is a possible D gene (6 bases). The CDR3 contains 13 residues. The CDR3 reads CACSSGQNYGYTF. CDR3 bases: TGTGCCTGCAGTTCGGGACAAAACTATGGCTACACCTTC.

The chain couples TRBV18 to TRBJ1-4; unclear D gene. This CDR3 comprises 13 residues. Between the trimmed V and J ends, which lost 2 bases and 6 bases, there was a span of 7 bases. Germline CDR1 KGHSH, CDR2 LQKENI. The CDR3 DNA sequence: TGTGCCAGCTCACCAGCAAGGGATGAAAAACTGTTTTTT. Its protein product is CASSPARDEKLFF.

This clonotype was detected many times. The genes are TRBV12-3 or TRBV12-4 and TRBJ1-5; D unresolved. The CDR3 length is 12 residues. Deletions cut 0 bases from V and 6 bases from J, with 3 bases between. The CDR3 sequence: CASSLASQPQHF. CDR3 bases: TGTGCCAGCAGTTTAGCTTCTCAGCCCCAGCATTTT.

The sample holds many counts of this clonotype. The chain uses TRBV12-3 or TRBV12-4 and TRBJ2-2; D is possibly TRBD1 (5 bases). The CDR3 is made up of 17 amino acids. V lost 2 bases and J lost 0, with 13 bases in between. The CDR3 here is CASSLMGHNTNTGELFF. Written as DNA, the CDR3 is TGTGCCAGCAGTTTAATGGGGCATAACACGAACACCGGGGAGCTGTTTTTT.

This clonotype has only a few counts. This CDR3 reads CASSLLTGDWETQYF. CDR3 sequence (DNA): TGTGCCAGCAGTTTACTTACAGGGGATTGGGAGACCCAGTACTTC. The chain uses TRBV28 and TRBJ2-5; 7 bases are a match to TRBD1. V gave up 2 bases and J gave up 5 bases; unmatched junction bases: 8. The CDR3 sequence is 15 residues long. Per germline, CDR1 MDHEN and CDR2 SYDVKM.

This rearrangement joins TRBV15 to TRBJ1-1, with TRBD1 matching 7 bases. V gave up 1 base and J gave up 7 bases; unmatched junction bases: 3. The CDR3 spans 13 residues. CDR1 is LNHNV, CDR2 YYDKDF, per germline (reference sequence). The CDR3 nucleotides read TGTGCCACCAGCAGAGCGGACAGGCTTGAAGCTTTCTTT. It codes for CATSRADRLEAFF.

This clonotype was observed a few times. The gene calls are TRBV4-2 and TRBJ2-7; D may be TRBD2 (6 bases). Trimming removed 3 bases from V and 4 bases from J, with 13 bases in between. This CDR3 has 14 residues. Germline-derived CDR1 and CDR2 are LGHNA and YNFKEQ. CDR3 in amino acids: CASSQGFSGYEQYF. The CDR3 nucleotides are TGTGCCAGCAGCCAGGGTTTTAGCGGATACGAGCAGTACTTC.

This clonotype was counted many times. The chain is built from TRBV7-2 and TRBJ2-7; maybe TRBD1 (6 bases). V lost 0 bases and J lost 2, with 8 bases in between. There are 14 residues in the CDR3. In germline, CDR1 is SGHTA, CDR2 FQGNSA. The chain's CDR3 is CASSLAGDTYEQYF. CDR3 DNA: TGTGCCAGCAGCTTAGCGGGGGACACCTACGAGCAGTACTTC.

This clonotype was seen only a few times. V gene TRBV6-5 combines with J gene TRBJ2-1; D unclear. Germline CDR1 MNHEY, CDR2 SVGAGI. The CDR3 loop spans 17 amino acids. The ends were cut back, 0 bases at V and 1 base at J, with 13 bases in the middle. In DNA, the CDR3 is TGTGCCAGCAGTTACTCGATTTTGGCGGCTTCCTACAATGAGCAGTTCTTC. Translating it yields CASSYSILAASYNEQFF.

This clonotype showed up just a few times. The V gene is TRBV7-2, the J gene TRBJ2-1, with TRBD2 as a possible D gene (6 bases). The CDR3 has 15 amino acids. CDR1 and CDR2 from the germline V gene are SGHTA and FQGNSA. Trimming removed 5 bases from V and 0 bases from J, with 11 bases in between. CDR3 loop: CASSQRAYSYNEQFF. The CDR3 bases are TGTGCCAGCAGCCAGCGGGCCTACTCCTACAATGAGCAGTTCTTC. The full variable domain, rest sourced from reference TRBV7-2 and TRBJ2-1, is GAGVSQSPSNKVTEKGKDVELRCDPISGHTALYWYRQSLGQGLEFLIYFQGNSAPDKSGLPSDRFSAERTGGSVSTLTIQRTQQEDSAVYLCASSQRAYSYNEQFFGPGTRLTVL.

The rearrangement joins TRBV20-1 to TRBJ2-3; D not resolved. This CDR3 region has 19 residues. The germline V gene has CDR1 DFQATT and CDR2 SNEGSKA (reference sequence). V lost 8 bases and J lost 0, with 30 bases in between. CDR3 in amino acids: CSSIAVGLWRSSSTDTQYF. CDR3 sequence (DNA): TGCAGTTCGATAGCAGTGGGCTTATGGCGGAGTTCTAGCACAGATACGCAGTATTTT.

This chain connects TRBV18 to TRBJ1-1; TRBD1 might be the D (6 bases). The CDR3 is made up of 12 amino acids. V was clipped by 4 bases and J by 7 bases, with 10 bases between them. Germline CDR1 KGHSH, CDR2 LQKENI. CDR3 DNA: TGTGCCAGCTCACTTGGGACACTTGAAGCTTTCTTT. Residues: CASSLGTLEAFF.

Many counts were recorded for this clonotype. V is TRBV7-3 and J is TRBJ2-3; 9 nucleotides agree with TRBD2. CDR1 is SGHTA and CDR2 is FQGTGA in the germline V gene. CDR3 length: 15 amino acids. V lost 3 bases, J lost 1 base, and 2 bases stayed unmatched. CDR3 DNA sequence: TGTGCCAGCAGCTTGGTAGCGGGGGGCACAGATACGCAGTATTTT. Translating gives CASSLVAGGTDTQYF.

J is TRBJ2-2 and V is TRBV5-1; D unresolved. With 0 bases removed from V and 6 bases from J, the gap between germline ends came to 9 bases. This CDR3 comprises 14 residues. In germline, CDR1 is SGHRS, CDR2 YFSETQ. For the CDR3, the DNA is TGCGCCAGCAGCTTGGACACAGTCGCCGGGGAGCTGTTTTTT. This sequence encodes CASSLDTVAGELFF.

This sequence joins TRBV28 and TRBJ2-7; maybe TRBD2 (6 bases). Germline assignment: CDR1 MDHEN and CDR2 SYDVKM. The CDR3 extends over 14 amino acids. Trimming removed 6 bases at V and 6 bases at J, with 18 bases between. CDR3: CASSPQMGGREQYF. In nucleotides, the CDR3 is TGTGCCAGCAGCCCACAGATGGGAGGTCGCGAGCAGTACTTC.

The chain links TRBV4-2 to TRBJ2-7, with TRBD2 matching 7 bases. V shed 1 base, J shed 2 bases, and the junction held 2 bases outside the gene matches. The CDR3 spans 14 residues. CDR1 LGHNA and CDR2 YNFKEQ come from the germline V gene. The CDR3 DNA sequence: TGTGCCAGCAGCCAAGCCGGGACTACCTACGAGCAGTACTTC. Translation gives CASSQAGTTYEQYF.